A selection of T cell receptor beta chains follows, all from one sample in a study of blood T cell repertoires in COVID-19. Method: immunoSEQ multiplex PCR; TCRdb's copy keeps in-frame clones and lacks some. The profile shows about 130,000 clones, around four fifths of them singletons. The sequenced sample was peripheral blood. These receptors came from a man at least 80 years old with COVID-19, enrolled during active disease. Each CDR3 is given with its conserved first and last residue.

cdr3_aa: CASSPTTSGEQFF; v_call: TRBV18
cdr3_aa: CASTFHSGGTDTQYF; v_call: TRBV5-1
cdr3_aa: CASVGGLEETQYF; v_call: TRBV19
cdr3_aa: CASARGDTDTQYF; v_call: TRBV27
cdr3_aa: CASTKDGAWNEQFF; v_call: TRBV2
cdr3_aa: CASSWRVTDTQYF; v_call: TRBV27
cdr3_aa: CASSIEGARWTEAFF; v_call: TRBV5-1
cdr3_aa: CASSFSRGETQYF; v_call: TRBV12-3/TRBV12-4
cdr3_aa: CASSYLTGGSTDTQYF; v_call: TRBV6-5
cdr3_aa: CASSLHTGGLTDTQYF; v_call: TRBV7-3
cdr3_aa: CASSLGDSSFGNTIYF; v_call: TRBV5-8
cdr3_aa: CASSPEQPYEQYF; v_call: TRBV5-1
cdr3_aa: CASSATGGEGGYTF; v_call: TRBV5-1
cdr3_aa: CASSLYRAEAGELFF; v_call: TRBV7-3
cdr3_aa: CASSGRGAETQYF; v_call: TRBV2
cdr3_aa: CASSFQRQGTYEQYF; v_call: TRBV4-1
cdr3_aa: CASSPRRTSVNEQFF; v_call: TRBV3-1/TRBV3-2
cdr3_aa: CASRKTGGTEAFF; v_call: TRBV6-5
cdr3_aa: CASSAETGETYEQYF; v_call: TRBV9
cdr3_aa: CASSDKGQAYEQYF; v_call: TRBV18
cdr3_aa: CASSPRGNQPQHF; v_call: TRBV28
cdr3_aa: CASSSGAGNTGELFF; v_call: TRBV5-4
cdr3_aa: CASSQDNSPYNEQFF; v_call: TRBV4-3
cdr3_aa: CAITLGELAGNTIYF; v_call: TRBV10-3
cdr3_aa: CASSSLGGDGEQYF; v_call: TRBV27
cdr3_aa: CASSQERWGVSYEQYF; v_call: TRBV4-3
cdr3_aa: CASSLRRRNDEQFF; v_call: TRBV3-1/TRBV3-2
cdr3_aa: CASSLNGRGLGYTF; v_call: TRBV5-1
cdr3_aa: CASTNQGVPSNQPQHF; v_call: TRBV28
cdr3_aa: CASSEWGPQGVLTF; v_call: TRBV6-1
cdr3_aa: CASSPQGQPYEQYF; v_call: TRBV5-1
cdr3_aa: CASRDRPENTEAFF; v_call: TRBV5-1